One sample yielded the 31 T cell receptor beta chains listed below, sequenced in a study of spatial heterogeneity in lung cancer. Overall study findings and caveats: One measure, the expanded intratumoral alpha and beta TCR count, tracked tumor mutation counts.

These receptors have no identified antigens. Sample time point: sample taken at primary tumor resection. TCRdb re-called the 5' RACE reads with MiXCR, one entry per CDR3 protein. This table has fewer than 15,000 distinct CDR3 sequences, less than 6.5% appearing once. Source: lung tumor tissue, taken at surgery. The source of these receptors is a female donor with early-stage non-small cell lung cancer.

This clonotype has at least ten counts. The CDR3 loop reads CSVEGQRYGYTF. As DNA, the CDR3 is TGCAGCGTTGAAGGGCAGCGCTATGGCTACACCTTC. This chain uses TRBV29-1 with TRBJ1-2, with D unresolved. The V gene's germline CDR1 is SQVTM and CDR2 ANQGSEA. CDR3 size: 12 residues. V gave up 1 base and J gave up 4 bases, with 7 bases separating them.

The table lists this clonotype with many counts. The rearrangement uses TRBV3-1 and TRBJ1-2; no definite D call. The CDR3 covers 16 residues. V lost 0 bases and J 0 bases, leaving 11 bases between the germline ends. Germline values: CDR1 LGHDT, CDR2 YNNKEL (reference sequence). CDR3 DNA sequence: TGTGCCAGCAGCCAAGATCCGGACGGAACTAACTATGGCTACACCTTC. Amino acids: CASSQDPDGTNYGYTF.

This clonotype was observed at least ten times. The J gene is TRBJ2-2, the V gene TRBV27; D may be TRBD1 (5 bases). V dropped 2 bases and J dropped 4 bases, with 11 bases sitting between them. Germline CDR1 MNHEY, CDR2 SMNVEV (reference sequence). The CDR3 sequence is 15 residues long. As DNA, the CDR3 is TGTGCCAGCAGTTTAAGGGGCTTCGGCACCGGGGAGCTGTTTTTT. Translated, it gives CASSLRGFGTGELFF.

This clonotype was recorded at least ten times. The chain couples TRBV7-9 to TRBJ2-1; the D gene is possibly TRBD1 (5 bases). CDR1 SEHNR and CDR2 FQNEAQ come from the germline V gene (reference sequence). CDR3 size: 14 residues. Trimming took off 5 bases at V and 1 base at J, with 9 bases between the two ends. In DNA, the CDR3 is TGTGCCAGCAGCGCCCGACAGTCCTACAATGAGCAGTTCTTC. It encodes CASSARQSYNEQFF.

This clonotype has ten or more counts. The CDR3 sequence is CASRDRGREAFF. Written as DNA, the CDR3 is TGTGCCAGCAGGGACAGGGGGCGTGAAGCTTTCTTT. The chain has TRBV6-2 or TRBV6-3 and TRBJ1-1; 11 bases agree with TRBD1. CDR1 is MNHEY and CDR2 is SVGEGT in the germline V gene. The junction had 1 base not matched to a gene; V was cut back by 6 bases and J by 7 bases. This CDR3 comprises 12 residues.

The V call is TRBV19, the J call TRBJ1-3; D remains ambiguous. The CDR3 sequence is 16 residues long. The germline CDR1 and CDR2 sequences are LNHDA and SQIVND (reference sequence). The ends were cut back, 5 bases at V and 0 bases at J, with 14 bases in the middle. CDR3 region: CASSRQALPSGNTIYF. The DNA of the CDR3 is TGTGCCAGTAGTCGGCAGGCTCTTCCCTCTGGAAACACCATATATTTT. The variable domain in full, with the rest retrieved from reference TRBV19 and TRBJ1-3, is DGGITQSPKYLFRKEGQNVTLSCEQNLNHDAMYWYRQDPGQGLRLIYYSQIVNDFQKGDIAEGYSVSREKKESFPLTVTSAQKNPTAFYLCASSRQALPSGNTIYFGEGSWLTVV.

The sample holds many counts of this clonotype. The rearrangement joins TRBV5-1 to TRBJ1-1; a weak D match, TRBD1 (6 bases). V lost 4 bases and J lost 5, with 12 bases in between. CDR3 length: 13 residues. Germline V gene sequence: CDR1 SGHRS, CDR2 YFSETQ. The CDR3 region has the DNA TGCGCCAGCAGCCCGGGACATAGAACTGAAGCTTTCTTT. This translates into CASSPGHRTEAFF.

By proportion, this clonotype is medium-sized. The chain recombines TRBV4-1 with TRBJ2-1, with 9 bases matching TRBD1. Trimming at V came to 1 base and at J to 8 bases, leaving 12 bases not matched to a gene. The germline V gene has CDR1 MGHRA and CDR2 YSYEKL. There are 17 residues in the CDR3. The CDR3, as DNA: TGCGCCAGCAGCCAAGGATTATGGGGACAGGGTTTCGATGAGCAGTTCTTC. Encoded protein: CASSQGLWGQGFDEQFF.

This clonotype appeared many times. The chain uses TRBV5-1 and TRBJ2-2; D uncertain. Looked up from germline, CDR1 is SGHRS and CDR2 is YFSETQ. The CDR3 loop spans 15 amino acids. V was pared by 0 bases and J by 0 bases, with 6 bases between. In nucleotides, the CDR3 is TGCGCCAGCAGCTTGGGGGCTGCGAACACCGGGGAGCTGTTTTTT. It translates to CASSLGAANTGELFF.

This clonotype is medium-sized. The V gene is TRBV2, the J gene TRBJ2-1, with TRBD1 matching over 10 bases. The CDR3 runs 14 residues. J was trimmed by 6 bases and V by 6 bases; bases with no gene match: 5. Germline CDR1 is SNHLY and CDR2 is FYNNEI. The chain's CDR3 is CASSWDRGSNEQFF. The CDR3 nucleotides read TGTGCCAGCAGCTGGGACAGGGGCAGCAATGAGCAGTTCTTC.

This clonotype has a count of ten or more. The CDR3 DNA is TGTGCCAGCAGCCAAGGGTTATACACAGATACGCAGTATTTT. It specifies CASSQGLYTDTQYF. The V and J genes are TRBV14 and TRBJ2-3; D not certain. Germline V gene data show CDR1 as SGHDN and CDR2 as FVKESK. There are 14 residues in the CDR3. The ends were cut back, 1 base at V and 2 bases at J, with 7 bases in the middle.

There are many counts of this clonotype. The chain has TRBV28 and TRBJ1-2; D remains unclear. With 4 bases removed from V and 8 bases from J, the gap between germline ends came to 14 bases. CDR1 is MDHEN, CDR2 SYDVKM, per germline. CDR3 length: 13 residues. The DNA of the CDR3 is TGTGCCAGCAGTTGGCCGGCCTCGCGCGGCTACACCTTC. Protein sequence: CASSWPASRGYTF.

This clonotype was seen at least ten times. J is TRBJ2-7 and V is TRBV30; D remains unclear. The germline V and J ends were trimmed by 1 base and 6 bases, with 10 bases remaining between them. The CDR3 is 12 residues long. Germline CDR1 reads GTSNPN; CDR2 reads SVGIG (reference sequence). The CDR3 bases are TGTGCCTGGAGTGAGGGATCGGCCGAGCAGTACTTC. Protein: CAWSEGSAEQYF.

In this sample, this clonotype turned up many times. The chain combines TRBV7-9 with TRBJ1-4; the match to TRBD1 covers 8 bases. Germline V gene lookup returns CDR1 SEHNR and CDR2 FQNEAQ (reference sequence). The junction had 9 bases not matched to a gene; V was cut back by 4 bases and J by 8 bases. The CDR3 is 15 residues long. CDR3 in DNA: TGTGCCAGCAGCTACCCTCGGCAGGGGGCCGAAAAACTGTTTTTT. It codes for CASSYPRQGAEKLFF.

This clonotype was seen repeatedly, ten times or more. The rearrangement joins TRBV5-1 to TRBJ2-2; unclear D gene. Germline V gene data show CDR1 as SGHRS and CDR2 as YFSETQ. The CDR3 extends over 13 amino acids. V lost 5 bases, J lost 0 bases, and 5 bases lay in between. In DNA form, the CDR3 reads TGCGCCAGCAGGACAACGAACACCGGGGAGCTGTTTTTT. As protein: CASRTTNTGELFF.

There are many counts of this clonotype. The chain combines TRBV29-1 with TRBJ2-3, with a weak D call TRBD1 (6 bases). With 4 bases removed from V and 6 bases from J, the gap between germline ends came to 17 bases. Germline CDR1 reads SQVTM; CDR2 reads ANQGSEA. CDR3 length equals 14 residues. CDR3 sequence (DNA): TGCAGCGTTGCCCGACAGGCCCTCCGGGATACGCAGTATTTT. Residues: CSVARQALRDTQYF.

There are many counts of this clonotype. The chain recombines TRBV20-1 with TRBJ2-2; D may correspond to TRBD1 or TRBD2 (5 bases each). Germline V gene lookup returns CDR1 DFQATT and CDR2 SNEGSKA (reference sequence). V lost 5 bases, J lost 1 base, and 14 bases lay in between. The length of the CDR3 is 15 residues. Written as DNA, the CDR3 is TGCAGTGCTGAGTCCGGGACGGGGAACACCGGGGAGCTGTTTTTT. Translated: CSAESGTGNTGELFF.

The sample holds many counts of this clonotype. The rearrangement joins TRBV29-1 to TRBJ2-5; 9 nucleotides align to TRBD2. V trimming: 5 bases; J trimming: 1 base; junction bases outside the gene matches: 2. The germline gives CDR1 SQVTM, CDR2 ANQGSEA. CDR3 length: 13 amino acids. The DNA for the CDR3 is TGCAGCGTTCGGCGGGGGGGCCAAGAGACCCAGTACTTC. Protein product: CSVRRGGQETQYF.

This clonotype was picked up many times. A much bigger clone sits one base away, suggesting this may be a read error. The chain uses TRBV12-3 or TRBV12-4 and TRBJ2-5; 7 positions match TRBD1. The CDR3 is 15 residues long. Germline trimming cut 5 bases from V and 5 bases from J; bases unmatched to any gene: 11. The CDR3: CASSPSRYRGETQYF. CDR3 nucleotides: TGTGCCAGCAGTCCAAGCCGATACAGGGGTGAGACCCAGTACTTC.

Judged by abundance, this clonotype is medium-sized. The rearrangement uses TRBV4-2 and TRBJ2-1; 9 bases are shared with TRBD2. The CDR3 length is 16 residues. CDR1 and CDR2 from the germline V gene are LGHNA and YNFKEQ. With V trimmed by 3 bases and J by 7 bases, 10 bases remained unmatched. The CDR3 here is CASSHASGLAGNEQFF. The DNA for the CDR3 is TGTGCCAGCAGCCATGCTTCGGGACTAGCTGGGAATGAGCAGTTCTTC.

This clonotype was detected once. The chain uses TRBV18 and TRBJ2-3; 9 bases map to TRBD1. This CDR3 region has 16 residues. V lost 2 bases and J lost 3; bases outside the gene matches: 6. CDR1 KGHSH and CDR2 LQKENI come from the germline V gene. The CDR3 here is CASSPIGQGMTDTQYF. CDR3 bases: TGTGCCAGCTCACCAATCGGACAGGGGATGACAGATACGCAGTATTTT.

There are many counts of this clonotype. V usage is TRBV5-1 and J usage is TRBJ2-1; either TRBD1 or TRBD2 may fit D (6 bases each). This CDR3 comprises 16 residues. The germline V gene has CDR1 SGHRS and CDR2 YFSETQ. With 4 bases removed from V and 2 bases from J, the gap between germline ends came to 16 bases. DNA for the CDR3: TGCGCCAGCAGCCCGGGTGGGGGGCTGGCCTACAATGAGCAGTTCTTC. It codes for CASSPGGGLAYNEQFF.

In its sample, this clonotype was seen many times. The chain uses TRBV5-5 and TRBJ2-1, with TRBD2 identical over 11 bases. The CDR3 has 15 residues. Per the germline V gene, CDR1 is SGHKS and CDR2 is YYEKEE (reference sequence). The junction had 2 bases not matched to a gene; V was cut back by 2 bases and J by 4 bases. CDR3 region: CASSFTSGGYNEQFF. The CDR3 DNA reads TGTGCCAGCAGCTTCACTAGCGGGGGTTACAATGAGCAGTTCTTC. Full variable domain (missing parts from reference TRBV5-5 and TRBJ2-1): DAGVTQSPTHLIKTRGQQVTLRCSPISGHKSVSWYQQVLGQGPQFIFQYYEKEERGRGNFPDRFSARQFPNYSSELNVNALLLGDSALYLCASSFTSGGYNEQFFGPGTRLTVL.

At least ten counts were recorded for this clonotype. The chain employs TRBV20-1 and TRBJ2-1; D is possibly TRBD2 (6 bases). Germline V gives CDR1 DFQATT, CDR2 SNEGSKA (reference sequence). V lost 4 bases, J lost 1 base, and 20 bases lay in between. The CDR3 length is 17 residues. The chain's CDR3 is CSANFGSEGLSYNEQFF. In nucleotides, the CDR3 is TGCAGTGCTAACTTCGGGAGTGAGGGTCTGTCCTACAATGAGCAGTTCTTC.

This clonotype was seen repeatedly, ten times or more. This chain joins TRBV7-9 and TRBJ2-4; D could derive from TRBD1 or TRBD2 (5 bases each). The CDR3 sequence is 18 residues long. Germline-derived CDR1 and CDR2 are SEHNR and FQNEAQ (reference sequence). Trimming took off 3 bases at V and 0 bases at J, with 18 bases between the two ends. The CDR3 region has the DNA TGTGCCAGCAGCTTGGTAGAGGGGTTGAACTTAGCCAAAAACATTCAGTACTTC. Protein: CASSLVEGLNLAKNIQYF.

This clonotype was seen at least ten times. As DNA, the CDR3 is TGTGCCAGCAGTTCGAACACCGCGACTAGCGGGGTGGTTGGAATTTCCTACAATGAGCAGTTCTTC. Protein: CASSSNTATSGVVGISYNEQFF. The J gene is TRBJ2-1, the V gene TRBV12-3 or TRBV12-4; 11 nucleotides line up with TRBD2. V trimming: 4 bases; J trimming: 1 base; junction bases outside the gene matches: 21. This CDR3 is built from 22 residues.

This clonotype was counted many times. This chain uses TRBV28 with TRBJ2-7; no definite D call. This CDR3 is built from 13 residues. Germline CDR1 is MDHEN and CDR2 is SYDVKM. Trimming cost V 2 bases and J 3 bases, with 8 bases left between them. This CDR3 reads CASSLSQVYEQYF. Written as DNA, the CDR3 is TGTGCCAGCAGTTTAAGTCAGGTCTACGAGCAGTACTTC.

This clonotype was counted many times. V is TRBV4-1 and J is TRBJ2-3; 7 bases match TRBD1. This CDR3 region has 15 residues. The germline gives CDR1 MGHRA, CDR2 YSYEKL. J lost 1 base, V lost 1 base, and 2 bases had no gene match. CDR3 DNA: TGCGCCAGCAGCCAAGGTGGACAGGGCACAGATACGCAGTATTTT. It specifies CASSQGGQGTDTQYF.

This clonotype was seen at least ten times. This chain joins TRBV27 and TRBJ1-5, with no clear D. The CDR3 is 13 residues long. Germline V gene sequence: CDR1 MNHEY, CDR2 SMNVEV (reference sequence). Deletions cut 7 bases from V and 3 bases from J, with 10 bases between. This CDR3 reads CASNEGPNQPQHF. CDR3 nucleotide sequence: TGTGCCAGCAACGAGGGCCCCAATCAGCCCCAGCATTTT.

This clonotype was recorded at least ten times. The chain couples TRBV12-3 or TRBV12-4 to TRBJ1-5; D is unclear. V was cut by 3 bases and J by 2 bases, with 11 bases left in between. The CDR3 sequence is 15 residues long. CDR3 coding DNA: TGTGCCAGCAGTTTGCTAGGGATGGGCAATCAGCCCCAGCATTTT. Its translation is CASSLLGMGNQPQHF.

This clonotype was observed many times. The chain couples TRBV7-9 to TRBJ2-7; D is undetermined. The CDR3 runs 15 residues. V dropped 1 base and J dropped 0 bases, with 10 bases sitting between them. CDR1 is SEHNR, CDR2 FQNEAQ, per germline (reference sequence). Here the CDR3 DNA reads TGTGCCAGCAGCTTAGATCCGGGCTACTCCTACGAGCAGTACTTC. It translates to CASSLDPGYSYEQYF.